This TCR beta chain emerged from a study of Ad26.COV2.S vaccination and SARS-CoV-2 variants. General study findings and limits: People who got the vaccine or the placebo had similar non-spike TCR breadth.

The treatment was: some 20 received Ad26.COV2.S at low or high dose, single or two shots; 5 received placebo; per-sample allocation not given. Sampling happened 63 days after the first vaccine or placebo injection. Concerning this clone: Its antigen is currently unknown.

The method was immunoSEQ multiplex PCR; TCRdb's version includes in-frame clones alone and lacks a portion of them. There are around 250,000 clones in the sample; roughly 86% occur only once, and more than 2.5% lies in the top ten. The V and J ends lost 5 bases and 0 bases, in that order; junction bases with no gene match: 4. Germline V lookup: CDR1 SGHTA, CDR2 FQGTGA. The length of the CDR3 is 17 residues. This receptor was taken from a person aged 18 to 65 who received the Ad26.COV2.S COVID-19 vaccine or a placebo. The sequences come from peripheral blood, collected in a trial of Ad26.COV2.S vaccine versus placebo. The chain uses TRBV7-3 and TRBJ2-2; 12 bases fit TRBD2. CDR3 coding DNA: TGTGCCAGCAGCCGGACTAGCGGGGCCACGAACACCGGGGAGCTGTTTTTT. As protein: CASSRTSGATNTGELFF.